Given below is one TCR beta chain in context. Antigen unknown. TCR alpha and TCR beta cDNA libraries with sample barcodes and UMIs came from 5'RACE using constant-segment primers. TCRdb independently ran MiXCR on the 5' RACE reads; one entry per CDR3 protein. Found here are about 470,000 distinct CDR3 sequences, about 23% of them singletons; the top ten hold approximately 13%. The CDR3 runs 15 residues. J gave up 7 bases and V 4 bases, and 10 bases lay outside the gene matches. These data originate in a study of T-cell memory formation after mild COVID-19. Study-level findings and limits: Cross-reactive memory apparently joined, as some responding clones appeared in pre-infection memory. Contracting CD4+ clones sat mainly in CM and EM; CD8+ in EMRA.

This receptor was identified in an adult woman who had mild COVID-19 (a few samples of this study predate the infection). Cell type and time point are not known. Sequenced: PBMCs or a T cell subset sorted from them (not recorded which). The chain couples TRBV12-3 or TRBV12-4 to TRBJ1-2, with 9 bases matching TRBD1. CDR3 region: CASSSTRGQGFGYTF. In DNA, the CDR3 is TGTGCCAGCAGTTCAACTCGGGGACAGGGATTTGGCTACACCTTC.